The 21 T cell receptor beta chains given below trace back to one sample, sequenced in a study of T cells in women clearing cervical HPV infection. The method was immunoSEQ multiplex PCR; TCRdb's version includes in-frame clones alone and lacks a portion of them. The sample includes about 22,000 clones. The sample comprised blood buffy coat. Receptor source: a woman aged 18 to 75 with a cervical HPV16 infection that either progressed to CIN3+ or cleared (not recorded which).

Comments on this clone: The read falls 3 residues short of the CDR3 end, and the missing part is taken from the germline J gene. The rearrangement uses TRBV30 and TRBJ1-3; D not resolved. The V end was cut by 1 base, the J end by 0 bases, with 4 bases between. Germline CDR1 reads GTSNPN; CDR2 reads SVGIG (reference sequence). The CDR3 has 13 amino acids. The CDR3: CAWSEGSGNTIYF. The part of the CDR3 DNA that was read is TGTGCCTGGAGTGAGGGCTCTGGAAACACC.

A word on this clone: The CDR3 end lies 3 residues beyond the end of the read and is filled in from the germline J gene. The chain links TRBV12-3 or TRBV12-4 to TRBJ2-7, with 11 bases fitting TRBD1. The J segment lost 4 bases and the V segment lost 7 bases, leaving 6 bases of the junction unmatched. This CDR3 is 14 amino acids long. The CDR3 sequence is CASTWGTGGYEQYF. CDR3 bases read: TGTGCCAGCACCTGGGGGACAGGGGGGTACGAG.

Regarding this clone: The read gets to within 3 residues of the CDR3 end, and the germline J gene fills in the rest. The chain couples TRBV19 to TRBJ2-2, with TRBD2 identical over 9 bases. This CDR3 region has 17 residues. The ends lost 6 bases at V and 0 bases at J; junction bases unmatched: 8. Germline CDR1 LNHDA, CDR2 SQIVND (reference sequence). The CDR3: CASREREALANTGELFF. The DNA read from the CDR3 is TGTGCCAGTAGGGAGCGGGAGGCACTAGCGAACACCGGGGAG.

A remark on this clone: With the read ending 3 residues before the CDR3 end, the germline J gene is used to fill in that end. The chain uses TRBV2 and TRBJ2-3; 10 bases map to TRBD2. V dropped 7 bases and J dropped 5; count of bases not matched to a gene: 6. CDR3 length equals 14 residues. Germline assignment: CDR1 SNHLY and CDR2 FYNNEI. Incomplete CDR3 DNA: TGTGCCAGCAAAGCGGGAGGGACCCGAGATACG. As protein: CASKAGGTRDT. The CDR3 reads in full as CASKAGGTRDTQYF.

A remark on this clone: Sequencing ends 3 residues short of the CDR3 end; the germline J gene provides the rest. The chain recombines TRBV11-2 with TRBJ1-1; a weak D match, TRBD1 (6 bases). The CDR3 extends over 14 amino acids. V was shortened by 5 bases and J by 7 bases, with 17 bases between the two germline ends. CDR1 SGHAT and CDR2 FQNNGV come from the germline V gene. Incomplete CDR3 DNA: TGTGCCAGCAGCCTTTATTGGGGGCAGGGTGAA. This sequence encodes CASSLYWGQGE. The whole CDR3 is CASSLYWGQGEAFF.

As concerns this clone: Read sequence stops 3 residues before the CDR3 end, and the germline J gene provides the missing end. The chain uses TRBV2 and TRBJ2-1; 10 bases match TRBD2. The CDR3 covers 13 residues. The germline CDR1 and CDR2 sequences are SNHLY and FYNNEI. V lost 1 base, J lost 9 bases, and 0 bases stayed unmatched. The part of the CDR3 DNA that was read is TGTGCCAGCAGTGAAGGACTAGCGGGTGAG. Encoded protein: CASSEGLAGE. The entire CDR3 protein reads CASSEGLAGEQFF.

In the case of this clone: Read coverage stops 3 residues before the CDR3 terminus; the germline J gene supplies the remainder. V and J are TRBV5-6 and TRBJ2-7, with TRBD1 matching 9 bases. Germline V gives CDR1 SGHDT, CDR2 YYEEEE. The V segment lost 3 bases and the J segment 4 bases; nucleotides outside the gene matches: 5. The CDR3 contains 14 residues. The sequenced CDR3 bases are TGTGCCAGCAGCTCCGGGACAGGGTGGTACGAG. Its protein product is CASSSGTGWYE. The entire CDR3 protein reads CASSSGTGWYEQYF.

CDR3 sequence: CASSFNSGENTGELFF. The part of the CDR3 DNA that was read is TGTGCCAGCAGCTTTAATAGCGGAGAGAACACCGGGGAG. The gene calls are TRBV7-6 and TRBJ2-2, with D perhaps matching TRBD2 (6 bases). Sequencing ends 3 residues short of the CDR3 end; the germline J gene provides the rest. V dropped 3 bases and J dropped 1 base, with 12 bases sitting between them. CDR1 and CDR2 (germline): SGHVS, FNYEAQ. This CDR3 has 16 amino acids.

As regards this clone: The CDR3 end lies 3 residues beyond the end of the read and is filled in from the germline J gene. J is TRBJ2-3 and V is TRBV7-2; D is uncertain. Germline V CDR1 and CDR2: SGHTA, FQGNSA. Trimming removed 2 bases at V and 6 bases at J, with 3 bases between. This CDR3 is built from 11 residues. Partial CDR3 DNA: TGTGCCAGCAGCTTAAGGGATACG. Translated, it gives CASSLRDT. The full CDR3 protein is CASSLRDTQYF.

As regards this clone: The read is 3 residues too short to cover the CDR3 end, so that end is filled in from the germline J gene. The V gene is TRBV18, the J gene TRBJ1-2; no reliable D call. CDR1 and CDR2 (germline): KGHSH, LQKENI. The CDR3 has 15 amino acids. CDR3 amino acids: CASSPGIGGLWDYTF. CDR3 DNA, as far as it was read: TGTGCCAGCTCACCAGGAATAGGAGGACTTTGGGAC.

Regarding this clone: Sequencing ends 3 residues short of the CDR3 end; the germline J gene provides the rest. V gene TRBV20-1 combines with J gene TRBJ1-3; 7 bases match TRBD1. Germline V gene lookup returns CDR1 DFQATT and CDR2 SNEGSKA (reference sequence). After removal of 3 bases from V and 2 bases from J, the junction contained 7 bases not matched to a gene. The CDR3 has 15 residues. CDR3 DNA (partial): TGCAGTGCTAGTAACAGGGGCTCTGCTGGAAACACC. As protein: CSASNRGSAGNT. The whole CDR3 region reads CSASNRGSAGNTIYF.

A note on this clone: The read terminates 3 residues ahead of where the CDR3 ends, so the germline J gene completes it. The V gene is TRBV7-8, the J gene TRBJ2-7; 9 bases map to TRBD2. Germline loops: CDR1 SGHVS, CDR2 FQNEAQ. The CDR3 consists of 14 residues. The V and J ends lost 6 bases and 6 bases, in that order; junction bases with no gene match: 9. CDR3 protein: CASSFPGLASEQYF. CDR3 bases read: TGTGCCAGCAGTTTTCCGGGACTAGCCTCCGAG. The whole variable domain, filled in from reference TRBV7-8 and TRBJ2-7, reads GAGVSQSPRYKVAKRGQDVALRCDPISGHVSLFWYQQALGQGPEFLTYFQNEAQLDKSGLPSDRFFAERPEGSVSTLKIQRTQQEDSAVYLCASSFPGLASEQYFGPGTRLTVT.

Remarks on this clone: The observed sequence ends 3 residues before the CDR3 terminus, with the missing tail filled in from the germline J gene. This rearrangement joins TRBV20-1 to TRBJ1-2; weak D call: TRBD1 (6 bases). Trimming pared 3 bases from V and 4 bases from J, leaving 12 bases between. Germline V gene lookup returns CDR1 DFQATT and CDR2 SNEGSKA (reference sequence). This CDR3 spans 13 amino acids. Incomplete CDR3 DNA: TGCAGTGCTAGCGACGGACAGCTCTATGGC. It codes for CSASDGQLYG. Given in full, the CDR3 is CSASDGQLYGYTF.

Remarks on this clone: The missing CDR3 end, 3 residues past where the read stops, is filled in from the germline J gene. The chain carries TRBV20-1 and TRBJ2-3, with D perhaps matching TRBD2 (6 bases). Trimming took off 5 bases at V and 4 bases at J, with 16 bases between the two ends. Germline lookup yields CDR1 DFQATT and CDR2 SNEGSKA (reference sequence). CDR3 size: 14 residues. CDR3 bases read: TGCAGTGCTCCAGGCGGGAAGATTTCAGATACG. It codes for CSAPGGKISDT. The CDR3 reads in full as CSAPGGKISDTQYF.

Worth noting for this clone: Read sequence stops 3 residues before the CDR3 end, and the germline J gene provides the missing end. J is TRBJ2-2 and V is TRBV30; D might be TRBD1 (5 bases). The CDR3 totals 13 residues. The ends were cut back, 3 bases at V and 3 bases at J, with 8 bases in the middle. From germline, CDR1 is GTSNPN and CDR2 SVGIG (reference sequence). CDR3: CAWSSGYTGELFF. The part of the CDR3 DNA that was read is TGTGCCTGGAGCTCAGGGTACACCGGGGAG. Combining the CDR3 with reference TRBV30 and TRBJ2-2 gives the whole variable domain SQTIHQWPATLVQPVGSPLSLECTVEGTSNPNLYWYRQAAGRGLQLLFYSVGIGQISSEVPQNLSASRPQDRQFILSSKKLLLSDSGFYLCAWSSGYTGELFFGEGSRLTVL.

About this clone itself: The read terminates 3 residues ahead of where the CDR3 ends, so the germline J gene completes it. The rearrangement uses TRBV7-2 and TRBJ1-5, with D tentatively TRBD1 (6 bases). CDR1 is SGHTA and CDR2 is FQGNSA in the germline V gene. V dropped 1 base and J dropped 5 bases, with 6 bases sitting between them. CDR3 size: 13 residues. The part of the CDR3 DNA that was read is TGTGCCAGCAGCTTAGAGGGGGATCAGCCC. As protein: CASSLEGDQP. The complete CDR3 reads CASSLEGDQPQHF.

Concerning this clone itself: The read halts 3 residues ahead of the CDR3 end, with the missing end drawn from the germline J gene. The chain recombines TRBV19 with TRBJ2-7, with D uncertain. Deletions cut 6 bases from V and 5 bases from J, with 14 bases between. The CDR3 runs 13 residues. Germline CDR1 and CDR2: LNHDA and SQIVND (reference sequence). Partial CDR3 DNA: TGTGCCAGTAGCACAGTAAAAGGGCACGAG. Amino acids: CASSTVKGHE. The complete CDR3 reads CASSTVKGHEQYF.

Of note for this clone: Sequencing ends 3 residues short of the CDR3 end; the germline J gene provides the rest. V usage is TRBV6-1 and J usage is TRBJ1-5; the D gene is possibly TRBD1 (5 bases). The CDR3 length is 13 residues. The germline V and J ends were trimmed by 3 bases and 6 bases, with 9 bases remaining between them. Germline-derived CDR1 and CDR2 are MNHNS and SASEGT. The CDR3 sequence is CASSDQGGQPQHF. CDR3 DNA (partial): TGTGCCAGCAGTGATCAGGGTGGTCAGCCC.

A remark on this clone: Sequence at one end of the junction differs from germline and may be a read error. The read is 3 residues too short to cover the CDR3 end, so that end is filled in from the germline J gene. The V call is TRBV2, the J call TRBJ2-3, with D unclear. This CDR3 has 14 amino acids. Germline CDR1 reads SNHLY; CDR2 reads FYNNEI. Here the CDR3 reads CASSKAQSTDTQYF. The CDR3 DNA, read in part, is TGTGCCAGCAGTAAAGCCCAAAGCACAGATACG.

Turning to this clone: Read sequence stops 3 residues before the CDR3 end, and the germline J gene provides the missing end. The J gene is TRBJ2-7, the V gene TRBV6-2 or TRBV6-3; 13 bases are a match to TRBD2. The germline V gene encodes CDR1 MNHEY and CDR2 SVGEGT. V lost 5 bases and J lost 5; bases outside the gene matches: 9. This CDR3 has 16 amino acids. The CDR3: CASSTGTSGNRHEQYF. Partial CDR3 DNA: TGTGCCAGCAGTACGGGGACTAGCGGGAATAGGCACGAG.

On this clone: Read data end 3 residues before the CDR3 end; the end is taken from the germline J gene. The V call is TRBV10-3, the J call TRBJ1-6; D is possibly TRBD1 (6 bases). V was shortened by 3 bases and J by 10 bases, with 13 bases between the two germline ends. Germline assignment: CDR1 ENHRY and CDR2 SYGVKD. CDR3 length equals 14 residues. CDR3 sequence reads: CAISEQGRGSPLHF. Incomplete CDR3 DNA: TGTGCCATCAGTGAACAGGGTAGGGGCTCACCC.